What follows are 19 T cell receptor beta chains derived from one specimen sequenced in a study of cytomegalovirus exposure and HLA in healthy donors. 13 Jbeta primers and 60 Vbeta primers were used for the PCR. Using immunoSEQ multiplex PCR, the repertoire was profiled, and TCRdb retains in-frame clones only, with some absent. The table records approximately 80,000 clones, 60% to 75% of them present only once. Sequencing was carried out using PBMCs. Receptor source: a middle-aged woman in good health and CMV-seropositive.

For the CDR3, the DNA is TGTGCCAGTAGTATAGTTGGGACAGGGAGCTCCTACAATGAGCAGTTCTTC. This sequence encodes CASSIVGTGSSYNEQFF. The chain carries TRBV19 and TRBJ2-1; 9 positions match TRBD1. This CDR3 comprises 17 residues. V lost 1 base and J lost 0; bases outside the gene matches: 4. Germline assignment: CDR1 LNHDA and CDR2 SQIVND (reference sequence).

This clone was picked up a small number of times. This chain's CDR3 is CASSLSGSSSYEQYF. The CDR3 DNA follows: TGCGCCAGCAGCTTGAGCGGAAGTAGCTCCTACGAGCAGTACTTC. This chain connects TRBV4-1 to TRBJ2-7, with D tentatively TRBD2 (5 bases). The V gene's germline CDR1 is MGHRA and CDR2 YSYEKL. V lost 5 bases and J 0 bases, leaving 14 bases between the germline ends. The CDR3 runs 15 residues.

A few counts support this clone. The V call is TRBV27, the J call TRBJ1-1; no firm D call. Germline lookup yields CDR1 MNHEY and CDR2 SMNVEV (reference sequence). Trimming removed 5 bases at V and 3 bases at J, with 16 bases between. The CDR3 spans 15 residues. Written as DNA, the CDR3 is TGTGCCAGCAGTCAATGGACGGGCGGGGACACTGAAGCTTTCTTT. As protein: CASSQWTGGDTEAFF.

The chain links TRBV6-6 to TRBJ1-5, with TRBD1 as a possible D gene (6 bases). Per germline, CDR1 MNHNY and CDR2 SVGAGI (reference sequence). This CDR3 has 14 residues. Trimming took 6 bases from V and 2 from J, leaving 11 bases between them. CDR3: CASSPWTGNQPQHF. CDR3 DNA: TGTGCCAGCAGCCCCTGGACAGGCAATCAGCCCCAGCATTTT.

The gene calls are TRBV19 and TRBJ1-5; D gene uncertain. Germline CDR1 is LNHDA and CDR2 is SQIVND (reference sequence). Trimming removed 7 bases from V and 1 base from J, with 17 bases in between. This CDR3 has 16 residues. DNA of the CDR3: TGTGCCAGTACCATTTCGGGAATTCAGAGCAATCAGCCCCAGCATTTT. Protein product: CASTISGIQSNQPQHF.

This sequence joins TRBV6-1 and TRBJ1-5; D is perhaps TRBD1 (5 bases). V lost 7 bases, J lost 3 bases, and 7 bases lay in between. The CDR3 length is 12 residues. Germline CDR1 is MNHNS and CDR2 is SASEGT. The CDR3 loop reads CASTGNNQPQHF. CDR3 nucleotide sequence: TGTGCCAGCACAGGGAACAATCAGCCCCAGCATTTT.

V usage is TRBV18 and J usage is TRBJ2-7, with a possible D match to TRBD2 (5 bases). This CDR3 has 12 amino acids. V lost 5 bases and J 7 bases, leaving 12 bases between the germline ends. CDR1 KGHSH and CDR2 LQKENI come from the germline V gene. CDR3 amino acids: CASSSTTGEQYF. In DNA form, the CDR3 reads TGTGCCAGCTCATCCACGACGGGAGAGCAGTACTTC.

V is TRBV14 and J is TRBJ1-6, with a weak D call TRBD1 (6 bases). Germline values: CDR1 SGHDN, CDR2 FVKESK. This CDR3 region has 13 residues. V shed 3 bases and J shed 13 bases, with 13 bases lying between them. In DNA form, the CDR3 reads TGTGCCAGCAGCCAGCCAGGGGAGGGCCCCCTCCACTTT. Translating gives CASSQPGEGPLHF.

J is TRBJ1-2 and V is TRBV25-1, with TRBD1 as a possible D gene (5 bases). This CDR3 has 13 residues. Between the trimmed V and J ends, which lost 7 bases and 7 bases, there was a span of 16 bases. Germline CDR1 is MGHDK and CDR2 is SYGVNS. The CDR3 nucleotides read TGTGCCAGCACCTTGGGACTTGGGGGTGGCTACACCTTC. This codes for CASTLGLGGGYTF.

The J gene is TRBJ2-3, the V gene TRBV30, with 7 bases lining up with TRBD2. CDR1 GTSNPN and CDR2 SVGIG come from the germline V gene (reference sequence). The CDR3 loop spans 13 amino acids. V shed 1 base, J shed 7 bases, and the junction held 5 bases outside the gene matches. CDR3 bases: TGTGCCTGGAGTGCCTCGGGAGGAAATACGCAGTATTTT. Translated, it gives CAWSASGGNTQYF. The variable domain in full, completed from reference TRBV30 and TRBJ2-3, reads SQTIHQWPATLVQPVGSPLSLECTVEGTSNPNLYWYRQAAGRGLQLLFYSVGIGQISSEVPQNLSASRPQDRQFILSSKKLLLSDSGFYLCAWSASGGNTQYFGPGTRLTVL.

This clone was counted between two and nine times. The chain uses TRBV28 and TRBJ2-7; 7 bases agree with TRBD1. CDR3 length: 12 residues. CDR1 is MDHEN and CDR2 is SYDVKM in the germline V gene. The trim removed 6 bases at V and 3 bases at J, leaving 2 bases unmatched. This CDR3 reads CASRPGGYEQYF. For the CDR3, the DNA is TGTGCCAGCAGGCCAGGGGGCTACGAGCAGTACTTC. The full variable domain, in which reference TRBV28 and TRBJ2-7 provide the parts outside the CDR3, is DVKVTQSSRYLVKRTGEKVFLECVQDMDHENMFWYRQDPGLGLRLIYFSYDVKMKEKGDIPEGYSVSREKKERFSLILESASTNQTSMYLCASRPGGYEQYFGPGTRLTVT.

The V call is TRBV29-1, the J call TRBJ1-2; D not resolved. The V gene lost 4 bases and the J gene lost 0 bases, with 6 bases spanning the gap. This CDR3 comprises 12 residues. Germline V gives CDR1 SQVTM, CDR2 ANQGSEA. The CDR3 loop is CSVGGTNYGYTF. CDR3 DNA sequence: TGCAGCGTTGGAGGGACTAACTATGGCTACACCTTC.

The chain combines TRBV19 with TRBJ1-1, with 7 positions matching TRBD1. V was clipped by 1 base and J by 7 bases; unmatched bases: 6. The CDR3 is 14 residues long. The germline V gene encodes CDR1 LNHDA and CDR2 SQIVND (reference sequence). For the CDR3, the DNA is TGTGCCAGTAGTATAGGTCCGACAGGGCTTGAAGCTTTCTTT. This translates into CASSIGPTGLEAFF.

The V gene is TRBV6-1, the J gene TRBJ1-1; D not certain. The germline CDR1 and CDR2 sequences are MNHNS and SASEGT. Trimming took off 3 bases at V and 11 bases at J, with 25 bases between the two ends. The CDR3 has 16 amino acids. The CDR3 DNA sequence: TGTGCCAGCAGTGATTTTGTCGGTCTTCCCAGAGGGTTTGCTTTCTTT. Its translation: CASSDFVGLPRGFAFF.

V and J are TRBV6-1 and TRBJ2-7, with 9 bases aligning to TRBD2. Germline V lookup: CDR1 MNHNS, CDR2 SASEGT. This CDR3 spans 12 amino acids. Germline trimming cut 11 bases from V and 4 bases from J; bases unmatched to any gene: 6. CDR3 protein: CAFSTSGYEQYF. DNA for the CDR3: TGTGCCTTCAGCACTAGCGGGTACGAGCAGTACTTC.

The V and J genes are TRBV6-1 and TRBJ2-1; 10 positions match TRBD1. The junction had 10 bases not matched to a gene; V was cut back by 10 bases and J by 4 bases. CDR3 length equals 15 residues. The germline gives CDR1 MNHNS, CDR2 SASEGT. DNA of the CDR3: TGTGCCACCTATACCGGGACAGGGGAATACAATGAGCAGTTCTTC. This encodes CATYTGTGEYNEQFF.

V is TRBV6-1 and J is TRBJ1-1; maybe TRBD1 (5 bases). Germline values: CDR1 MNHNS, CDR2 SASEGT. The CDR3 is 16 amino acids. The V end was cut by 2 bases, the J end by 0 bases, with 13 bases between. The chain's CDR3 is CASSELQGAMNTEAFF. The CDR3 nucleotides read TGTGCCAGCAGTGAATTGCAGGGTGCAATGAACACTGAAGCTTTCTTT.

The genes are TRBV18 and TRBJ2-5; a possible D gene is TRBD1 (6 bases). Germline assignment: CDR1 KGHSH and CDR2 LQKENI. V was pared by 6 bases and J by 2 bases, with 16 bases between. CDR3 length: 15 residues. CDR3 DNA: TGTGCCAGCTCGCCGCGGACAGCTAGACAAGAGACCCAGTACTTC. This codes for CASSPRTARQETQYF. Full variable domain (remainder filled in from reference TRBV18 and TRBJ2-5): NAGVMQNPRHLVRRRGQEARLRCSPMKGHSHVYWYRQLPEEGLKFMVYLQKENIIDESGMPKERFSAEFPKEGPSILRIQQVVRGDSAAYFCASSPRTARQETQYFGPGTRLLVL.

The CDR3: CATSRDFGDEQYF. CDR3 nucleotide sequence: TGTGCCACCAGCAGAGATTTCGGGGACGAGCAGTACTTC. V usage is TRBV15 and J usage is TRBJ2-7; tentative D call: TRBD2 (5 bases). There are 13 residues in the CDR3. Trimming shortened V by 0 bases and J by 5 bases, and 8 bases separated the two germline ends. Germline lookup yields CDR1 LNHNV and CDR2 YYDKDF (reference sequence).